These T cell receptor beta chains were read from a single sample in a study of blood T cell repertoires in COVID-19. TCRdb's table, derived via immunoSEQ multiplex PCR, lists solely in-frame clones and lacks some. The data contain fewer than 250,000 clones, about 88% of them singletons. Source material: PBMCs or T cells enriched from blood (not recorded which). These receptors originate from a woman aged 25-40 years who had recovered from COVID-19. CDR3s include the opening cysteine and the closing phenylalanine or tryptophan. The order of the fields is J gene, clone size, V gene, D gene, CDR3 protein, CDR3 DNA. The D gene is left open where the match is weak. Clone size is given for some rows only: seen once, a few or many times, or a class if the clone is expanded.

>TRBJ1-5|NA|TRBV28|TRBD1
CASSGTGVQPQHF
TGTGCCAGCAGTGGGACAGGGGTTCAGCCCCAGCATTTT
>TRBJ2-7|NA|TRBV18|TRBD1
CASSPRTGAPYEQYF
TGTGCCAGCTCACCCCGGACAGGCGCCCCCTACGAGCAGTACTTC
>TRBJ1-1|NA|TRBV5-4|NA
CASSSTGGTEAFF
TGTGCCAGCAGCTCGACAGGAGGCACTGAAGCTTTCTTT
>TRBJ1-6|NA|TRBV19|NA
CASADQGIRSPLHF
TGTGCCAGTGCAGACCAGGGGATACGTTCACCCCTCCACTTT
>TRBJ2-1|NA|TRBV11-1|NA
CASSSGASGAYNEQFF
TGTGCCAGCAGCTCGGGGGCTAGCGGAGCCTACAATGAGCAGTTCTTC
>TRBJ2-7|NA|TRBV11-2|NA
CASSPSRVESYEQYF
TGTGCCAGCAGCCCCTCGCGGGTAGAATCCTACGAGCAGTACTTC
>TRBJ1-1|NA|TRBV4-2|NA
CASRPEGRRSEAFF
TGTGCCAGCAGACCCGAAGGCAGGCGTTCTGAAGCTTTCTTT
>TRBJ2-5|NA|TRBV11-1|NA
CASSLRRPAGETQYF
TGTGCCAGCAGCTTAAGGCGCCCGGCAGGGGAGACCCAGTACTTC
>TRBJ2-1|NA|TRBV28|TRBD1
CASSSGTGSSYNEQFF
TGTGCCAGCAGTTCTGGGACAGGGAGCTCCTACAATGAGCAGTTCTTC
>TRBJ2-3|once|TRBV7-7|TRBD1
CASSLGQPLDTQYF
TGTGCTAGCAGCCTGGGACAGCCGTTGGATACGCAGTATTTT
>TRBJ2-1|NA|TRBV5-1|TRBD2
CASSLGSGRARREEQFF
TGCGCCAGCAGCTTGGGGAGCGGGAGGGCCCGAAGGGAGGAGCAGTTCTTC
>TRBJ2-1|once|TRBV29-1|TRBD2
CSVRGGQIDEQFF
TGCAGCGTTCGCGGGGGGCAAATCGATGAGCAGTTCTTC
>TRBJ1-2|once|TRBV10-3|NA
CAISESGDGYTF
TGTGCCATCAGTGAGAGCGGTGATGGCTACACCTTC
>TRBJ2-6|NA|TRBV15|TRBD1
CATSPQGATGANVLTF
TGTGCCACCAGCCCACAGGGGGCGACTGGGGCCAACGTCCTGACTTTC
>TRBJ2-7|NA|TRBV2|NA
CAILAPLSYEQYF
TGTGCCATACTAGCTCCGTTGTCCTACGAGCAGTACTTC
>TRBJ2-1|NA|TRBV9|NA
CASSKTGVGFNEQFF
TGTGCCAGCAGCAAGACGGGAGTAGGGTTCAATGAGCAGTTCTTC
>TRBJ2-2|NA|TRBV24-1|NA
CATSDTRENTGELFF
TGTGCCACCAGTGATACCCGGGAGAACACCGGGGAGCTGTTTTTT
>TRBJ1-2|NA|TRBV5-6|NA
CASSLRSLNYGYTF
TGTGCCAGCAGCTTGAGATCCCTAAACTATGGCTACACCTTC
>TRBJ2-7|NA|TRBV6-1|TRBD2
CASSEGTSGSYEQYF
TGTGCCAGCAGTGAAGGGACTAGCGGGTCCTACGAGCAGTACTTC
>TRBJ1-1|NA|TRBV19|TRBD1
CASTMGQGDGAFF
TGTGCCAGTACTATGGGACAGGGGGACGGTGCTTTCTTT
>TRBJ1-5|NA|TRBV28|NA
CASSWGHSNQPQHF
TGTGCCAGCAGTTGGGGGCACTCCAATCAGCCCCAGCATTTT
>TRBJ1-2|once|TRBV29-1|TRBD1
CSVEVAGQPYGYTF
TGCAGCGTTGAAGTGGCGGGACAGCCCTATGGCTACACCTTC
>TRBJ1-5|NA|TRBV7-2|NA
CASSLEGRGQPQHF
TGTGCCAGCAGCTTAGAGGGGCGCGGTCAGCCCCAGCATTTT
>TRBJ2-5|NA|TRBV7-6|NA
CASSLRGLPGGETQYF
TGTGCCAGCAGCCTAAGGGGACTCCCAGGGGGAGAGACCCAGTACTTC
>TRBJ1-3|NA|TRBV11-3|NA
CASSSTNNGGNTIYF
TGTGCCAGCAGCTCGACAAACAATGGTGGAAACACCATATATTTT
>TRBJ1-6|NA|TRBV23-1|NA
CASSPGGQGNSPLHF
TGCGCCAGCAGCCCGGGGGGCCAAGGTAATTCACCCCTCCACTTT
>TRBJ1-1|NA|TRBV9|TRBD1
CASSEQRTGPMNTEAFF
TGTGCCAGCAGCGAACAGAGGACAGGCCCCATGAACACTGAAGCTTTCTTT
>TRBJ1-5|NA|TRBV6-1|TRBD1
CASSEGGTGKNQPQHF
TGTGCCAGCAGTGAAGGCGGGACAGGGAAGAATCAGCCCCAGCATTTT
>TRBJ2-4|NA|TRBV19|TRBD1
CASSDGTGWAKNIQYF
TGTGCCAGTAGTGACGGGACAGGGTGGGCCAAAAACATTCAGTACTTC
>TRBJ1-3|once|TRBV29-1|NA
CSVERGLSGNTIYF
TGCAGCGTTGAAAGGGGCCTCTCTGGAAACACCATATATTTT
>TRBJ2-2|NA|TRBV2|TRBD1
CASRSDRGIAGELFF
TGTGCCAGCAGGAGCGACAGGGGAATAGCCGGGGAGCTGTTTTTT
>TRBJ2-1|once|TRBV5-4|TRBD2
CASSLGSGNAGEQFF
TGTGCCAGCAGCTTGGGTAGCGGGAACGCCGGTGAGCAGTTCTTC
>TRBJ1-2|once|TRBV10-3|TRBD1
CAIQGLASYGYTF
TGTGCCATACAGGGGTTGGCCTCGTATGGCTACACCTTC
>TRBJ1-5|few|TRBV5-1|TRBD1
CASSLTGDSNQPQHF
TGCGCCAGCAGCTTGACAGGGGATAGCAATCAGCCCCAGCATTTT
>TRBJ2-2|NA|TRBV6-5|NA
CAICRWPGLGELFF
TGTGCCATCTGTAGGTGGCCGGGATTAGGGGAGCTGTTTTTT
>TRBJ2-1|NA|TRBV7-3|NA
CASSLTSRNEQFF
TGTGCCAGCAGCTTAACTTCGAGGAATGAGCAGTTCTTC
>TRBJ2-3|NA|TRBV10-3|NA
CAISEAAREDTQYF
TGTGCCATCAGTGAAGCGGCCCGGGAAGATACGCAGTATTTT
>TRBJ2-7|NA|TRBV11-3|NA
CASSLDSHYEQYF
TGTGCCAGCAGCTTGGACAGCCACTACGAGCAGTACTTC
>TRBJ2-2|NA|TRBV27|NA
CASSPQLGKNTGELFF
TGTGCCAGCAGTCCCCAACTAGGAAAGAACACCGGGGAGCTGTTTTTT
>TRBJ1-1|NA|TRBV5-1|TRBD1
CASNLGQGASGEAFF
TGCGCCAGCAACTTAGGACAGGGGGCGTCGGGTGAAGCTTTCTTT